This T cell receptor beta chain was obtained from a study of prognosis after radiotherapy for stage I lung cancer. Background on the study: As radiotherapy, SBRT was administered in 3 to 5 fractions with a biologically effective dose of at least 100 Gy.

It was by two-round multiplex PCR that TCR beta CDR3 was amplified from genomic DNA. Primers were specific to each TRBV and TRBJ gene in first-round PCR. TCRdb analysed the multiplex PCR reads with MiXCR anew, one entry per CDR3 protein. The sample holds around 21,000 distinct CDR3 sequences, roughly 47% seen once. The germline CDR1 and CDR2 sequences are MNHNS and SASEGT. The V end lost 6 bases, the J end lost 9 bases, and 18 bases lay between the germline ends. This CDR3 is built from 15 residues. The specimen was PBMCs, collected before or after stereotactic body radiation therapy (not recorded which). This sequence joins TRBV6-1 and TRBJ1-6; D possibly corresponds to TRBD1 (6 bases). The TCR sequence derives from a donor over 45 with non-small cell lung cancer. The CDR3 nucleotides are TGTGCCAGCAGGCTCAAGGGGGAGGTGGGTTCACCCCTCCACTTT. Its protein product is CASRLKGEVGSPLHF.